This paragraph reports one T cell receptor beta chain. Both iRepertoire HTBI primers and Arm-PCR of CDR3 regions were used to build the TCR beta libraries. TCRdb processed the multiplex PCR reads anew with MiXCR; each CDR3 protein has one entry. There are a few hundred thousand distinct CDR3 sequences in the sample; around 22% occur only once, and roughly a quarter lies in the top ten. CDR3 size: 16 residues. The germline V gene encodes CDR1 MNHEY and CDR2 SMNVEV (reference sequence). The V gene end was trimmed by 2 bases and the J gene end by 9 bases; junction bases not matched to a gene: 10. These data come from a study of regulatory T cells in long-lasting Graves disease. Time point denoted: persistent/refractory GD, antithyroid drugs over 5 years with positive TRAb. The TCR library was made from RNA that had been extracted from PBMCs in TRIzol.

The chain couples TRBV27 to TRBJ2-1, with 10 nucleotides matching TRBD2. The sequence derives from a female donor with Graves disease. This sample comprised peripheral blood mononuclear cells (PBMCs), obtained when the disease was refractory, from a patient treated with antithyroid drugs. In nucleotides, the CDR3 is TGTGCCAGCAGTTTAAGTCCTAGCGGGAGCTTGAGTGAGCAGTTCTTC. This encodes CASSLSPSGSLSEQFF.